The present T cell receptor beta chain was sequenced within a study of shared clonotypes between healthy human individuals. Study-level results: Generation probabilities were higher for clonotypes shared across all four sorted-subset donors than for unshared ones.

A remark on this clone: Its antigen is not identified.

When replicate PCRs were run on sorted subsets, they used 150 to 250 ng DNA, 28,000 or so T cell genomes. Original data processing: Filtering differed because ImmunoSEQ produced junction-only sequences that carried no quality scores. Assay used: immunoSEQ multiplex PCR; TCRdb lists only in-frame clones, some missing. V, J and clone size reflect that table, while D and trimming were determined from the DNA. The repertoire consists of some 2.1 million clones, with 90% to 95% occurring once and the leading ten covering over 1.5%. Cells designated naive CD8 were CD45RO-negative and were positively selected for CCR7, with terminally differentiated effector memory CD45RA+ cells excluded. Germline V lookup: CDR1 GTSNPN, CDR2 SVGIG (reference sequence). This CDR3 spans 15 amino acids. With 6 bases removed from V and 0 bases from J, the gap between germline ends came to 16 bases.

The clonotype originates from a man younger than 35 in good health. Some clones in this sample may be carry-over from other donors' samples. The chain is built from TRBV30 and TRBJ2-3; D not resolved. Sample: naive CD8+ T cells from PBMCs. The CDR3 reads CACPPQSPSTDTQYF. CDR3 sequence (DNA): TGTGCCTGCCCTCCCCAGAGCCCCAGCACAGATACGCAGTATTTT.